This T cell receptor (beta chain) was recorded in a study of T cells in Graves' hyperthyroidism and ophthalmopathy. Diagnoses rested on clinical symptoms, serum thyroxine and TRAb, thyroid ultrasound and orbital computed tomography. PBMCs were collected from an approximately 9.4 ml volume of fresh peripheral blood. There are 14 residues in the CDR3. From germline, CDR1 is SGHVS and CDR2 FNYEAQ. Trimming pared 1 base from V and 4 bases from J, leaving 8 bases between. The study's findings and limits: In validation, the model predicted ophthalmopathy. These predictions came a median about 6.5 months before onset. Most clonotypes that expanded in the thyroid above 0.001 also showed up in blood.

Amplification yielded TCR beta CDR3 regions, with RNA transcripts as the source. When the TCR CDR3 underwent first-round RT-PCR, the HTBI primer set was used. TCRdb used MiXCR to reprocess the multiplex PCR reads, holding one entry per CDR3 protein. Among around 480,000 distinct CDR3 sequences listed, about 15% were seen once. Many counts were recorded for this clonotype. The target antigen is unknown. The sequence came from a woman under 30 with Graves' hyperthyroidism. The specimen was blood. The chain couples TRBV7-6 to TRBJ2-1; D is possibly TRBD1 (5 bases). In DNA form, the CDR3 reads TGTGCCAGCAGCTTAGAGGCAGGGTACAATGAGCAGTTCTTC. It codes for CASSLEAGYNEQFF.